This T cell receptor beta chain derives from a study of T cells in Graves' hyperthyroidism and ophthalmopathy. As for the study in general: Peripheral blood samples were taken at initial diagnosis, prior to any treatment. Study results and caveats: Most thyroid clonotypes with frequency above 0.001 were detected in blood.

Using RNA transcripts as the source, TCR beta CDR3 regions were amplified. RT-PCR in the first round (using the HTBI primer set) targeted the TCR CDR3. Via MiXCR, TCRdb re-called the multiplex PCR reads, giving one row per CDR3 protein. The sample yields 300,000 to 350,000 distinct CDR3 sequences, 21% seen once. V was trimmed by 0 bases and J by 0 bases, leaving 15 bases between them. Germline CDR1 and CDR2: GTSNPN and SVGIG (reference sequence). This CDR3 comprises 17 residues. This clonotype showed up many times. Its specificity is not known. Researchers defined stable Graves' hyperthyroidism as no ophthalmopathy progression within 18 months.

The V call is TRBV30, the J call TRBJ1-5; D gene uncertain. The specimen sequenced was blood. The source is a woman aged 50 to 60 with Graves' hyperthyroidism. CDR3 nucleotides: TGTGCCTGGAGTGTACGATCGGTGGGAGTTAGCAATCAGCCCCAGCATTTT. Translated, it gives CAWSVRSVGVSNQPQHF.